A selection of T cell receptor beta chains follows, all from one sample in a study of blood T cell repertoires in COVID-19. Sequencing was performed with immunoSEQ multiplex PCR; in TCRdb, only in-frame clones are kept and a portion is missing. The sample has about 210,000 clones, 81% seen once. The sequencing sample was made of PBMCs or T cells enriched from blood (not recorded which). These receptors were obtained from a woman aged 50 to 60 with acute COVID-19. Both conserved end residues are part of each CDR3. A D gene is named only where the DNA matches it firmly. A row's size may be missing; if present it is once, few, many or a size class.

V	J	D	size	CDR3	DNA
TRBV28	TRBJ1-2	.	.	CASSPRGRGYYGYTF	TGTGCCAGCAGTCCCCGGGGCAGGGGATACTATGGCTACACCTTC
TRBV7-2	TRBJ1-1	.	few	CASSLGGSPRNTEAFF	TGTGCCAGCAGCTTAGGGGGCAGCCCGAGGAACACTGAAGCTTTCTTT
TRBV7-2	TRBJ2-3	.	.	CASSLSHLDTQYF	TGTGCCAGCAGCTTGAGTCACTTAGATACGCAGTATTTT
TRBV28	TRBJ2-3	TRBD2	.	CASIPWTSGSTDTQYF	TGTGCCAGTATACCCTGGACTAGCGGGAGTACAGATACGCAGTATTTT
TRBV5-1	TRBJ1-2	.	.	CASSPGANYYGYTF	TGCGCCAGCAGCCCCGGAGCAAACTACTATGGCTACACCTTC
TRBV4-3	TRBJ2-3	.	.	CASSQQRTTDTQYF	TGCGCCAGCAGCCAGCAGCGGACCACAGATACGCAGTATTTT
TRBV18	TRBJ2-1	.	once	CASSPRETSYNEQFF	TGTGCCAGCTCACCCAGGGAAACGTCCTACAATGAGCAGTTCTTC
TRBV5-1	TRBJ2-3	.	.	CASSLQVSTDTQYF	TGCGCCAGCAGCTTACAGGTTAGCACAGATACGCAGTATTTT
TRBV10-3	TRBJ2-1	TRBD1	.	CAINPGQGANNEQFF	TGTGCCATCAACCCGGGACAGGGGGCAAACAATGAGCAGTTCTTC
TRBV9	TRBJ1-3	TRBD1	.	CASSAKGAKSSGNTIYF	TGTGCCAGCAGTGCAAAGGGGGCGAAGTCCTCTGGAAACACCATATATTTT
TRBV3-1/TRBV3-2	TRBJ2-2	.	.	CASSFVAGSNTGELFF	TGTGCCAGCAGCTTCGTGGCAGGGTCGAACACCGGGGAGCTGTTTTTT
TRBV28	TRBJ2-7	TRBD1	once	CASSPRTGARFYEQYF	TGTGCCAGCAGTCCCAGGACAGGGGCCCGGTTCTACGAGCAGTACTTC
TRBV14	TRBJ1-4	.	.	CASALGGRGKLFF	TGTGCCAGCGCCCTCGGTGGCAGAGGAAAACTGTTTTTT
TRBV4-2	TRBJ2-7	.	.	CASSQEIGYEQYF	TGTGCCAGCAGCCAAGAAATCGGCTACGAGCAGTACTTC
TRBV7-3	TRBJ2-1	.	.	CASSLDRESYNEQFF	TGTGCCAGCAGCTTAGACAGAGAATCATACAATGAGCAGTTCTTC
TRBV5-1	TRBJ2-1	TRBD2	.	CASSLGFAGEPYNEQFF	TGCGCCAGCAGCTTGGGGTTTGCGGGAGAGCCCTACAATGAGCAGTTCTTC
TRBV24-1	TRBJ2-7	TRBD1	.	CATSEGTGVGDEQYF	TGTGCCACCAGTGAAGGGACAGGGGTTGGCGACGAGCAGTACTTC
TRBV4-2	TRBJ2-1	.	.	CASSQDKTKGPTNEQFF	TGTGCCAGCAGCCAAGATAAGACTAAGGGTCCAACCAATGAGCAGTTCTTC
TRBV4-1	TRBJ2-3	.	.	CASSLVADTQYF	TGCGCCAGCAGCCTTGTCGCGGATACGCAGTATTTT
TRBV24-1	TRBJ2-5	TRBD1	.	CATSDLRDRDLETQYF	TGTGCCACCAGTGATTTAAGGGACAGGGATCTGGAGACCCAGTACTTC
TRBV9	TRBJ1-6	.	.	CASSGDTASPLHF	TGTGCCAGCAGCGGGGACACGGCTTCACCCCTCCACTTT
TRBV7-9	TRBJ1-2	TRBD1	.	CASSFGTAYGYTF	TGTGCCAGCAGCTTCGGGACAGCTTATGGCTACACCTTC
TRBV2	TRBJ2-2	TRBD2	.	CASSSSGGANTGELFF	TGTGCCAGCAGTTCCTCGGGGGGGGCGAACACCGGGGAGCTGTTTTTT
TRBV6-5	TRBJ1-2	.	.	CASYGTLNYGYTF	TGTGCCAGCTACGGGACACTGAACTATGGCTACACCTTC
TRBV2	TRBJ1-2	.	.	CASRGRSNLITF	TGTGCCAGCCGGGGGAGGAGCAACCTTATTACCTTC
TRBV7-2	TRBJ2-1	TRBD1	.	CASSQRQGDSYNEQFF	TGTGCCAGCAGCCAAAGACAGGGTGACTCCTACAATGAGCAGTTCTTC
TRBV4-2	TRBJ2-1	.	.	CASSQDLSGSYNEQFF	TGTGCCAGCAGCCAAGATTTGTCCGGCTCCTACAATGAGCAGTTCTTC
TRBV19	TRBJ1-2	.	.	CASSIDHGQSYGYTF	TGTGCCAGTAGTATAGACCACGGACAGTCCTATGGCTACACCTTC
TRBV19	TRBJ1-5	TRBD1	.	CASSSTGSWAGNQPQHF	TGTGCCAGTAGTTCGACAGGGTCTTGGGCCGGCAATCAGCCCCAGCATTTT
TRBV18	TRBJ1-1	.	once	CASSLAYSGPMNTEAFF	TGTGCCAGCTCACTGGCGTATTCAGGGCCGATGAACACTGAAGCTTTCTTT
TRBV30	TRBJ1-6	TRBD1	.	CAWSPMGQYNSPLHF	TGTGCCTGGAGCCCCATGGGACAGTATAATTCACCCCTCCACTTT
TRBV28	TRBJ2-1	TRBD2	once	CASSSGLAGANEQFF	TGTGCCAGCAGCTCCGGACTAGCGGGAGCCAATGAGCAGTTCTTC
TRBV27	TRBJ2-3	TRBD1	.	CASSSDRATDTQYF	TGTGCCAGCAGTTCCGACAGGGCCACAGATACGCAGTATTTT
TRBV5-8	TRBJ1-5	.	.	CASSLRGSGNQPQHF	TGTGCCAGCAGCTTGAGAGGGTCTGGCAATCAGCCCCAGCATTTT
TRBV19	TRBJ1-4	.	.	CASSPSRDWGGKLFF	TGTGCCAGTAGTCCGTCCCGGGACTGGGGCGGAAAACTGTTTTTT
TRBV6-5	TRBJ1-2	TRBD1	.	CASRATWTGTYGYTF	TGTGCCAGCAGGGCTACTTGGACAGGGACCTATGGCTACACCTTC
TRBV5-6	TRBJ1-2	.	.	CASKPPAGGYTF	TGTGCCAGCAAGCCTCCCGCAGGTGGCTACACCTTC
TRBV5-1	TRBJ2-3	TRBD1	.	CASSLDARDKQGAAMNTQYF	TGCGCCAGCAGCTTGGACGCCCGAGACAAACAGGGGGCGGCAATGAATACGCAGTATTTT
TRBV28	TRBJ1-3	.	.	CASSFQGVGNTIYF	TGTGCCAGCAGTTTCCAGGGCGTCGGAAACACCATATATTTT
TRBV19	TRBJ2-7	TRBD2	.	CASRSEGGSSYEQYF	TGTGCCAGTAGGTCTGAGGGCGGGAGCTCCTACGAGCAGTACTTC
TRBV24-1	TRBJ2-3	TRBD1	few	CATGTAKQYF	TGTGCCACCGGGACAGCAAAACAGTATTTT
TRBV19	TRBJ2-3	TRBD2	.	CASTPPVGAGGLNTQYF	TGTGCCAGTACCCCCCCCGTAGGAGCGGGAGGGCTAAATACGCAGTATTTT
TRBV19	TRBJ1-6	.	.	CATKRNREHSPLHF	TGTGCCACCAAAAGAAACAGGGAGCATTCACCCCTCCACTTT
TRBV3-1/TRBV3-2	TRBJ2-7	TRBD2	few	CASSPPGLAYEQYF	TGTGCCAGCAGCCCTCCGGGACTAGCTTACGAGCAGTACTTC
TRBV5-4	TRBJ2-3	.	.	CASSWGSGTSRDTQYF	TGTGCCAGCAGCTGGGGTAGCGGAACCAGCCGAGATACGCAGTATTTT
TRBV6-5	TRBJ1-1	.	.	CASSYPGGSGAFF	TGTGCCAGCAGTTACCCCGGAGGGAGTGGGGCTTTCTTT
TRBV2	TRBJ1-5	.	.	CASSRARENSNQPQHF	TGTGCCAGCAGTAGGGCCCGGGAGAATAGCAATCAGCCCCAGCATTTT
TRBV19	TRBJ2-1	TRBD2	.	CASSKGLAVYNEQFF	TGTGCCAGTAGTAAAGGACTAGCGGTCTACAATGAGCAGTTCTTC
TRBV11-3	TRBJ2-7	TRBD1	.	CASSFGTGSYEQYF	TGTGCCAGCAGCTTTGGGACAGGGTCCTACGAGCAGTACTTC
TRBV29-1	TRBJ2-3	TRBD2	.	CSVGGSGKADTQYF	TGCAGCGTTGGTGGCAGCGGGAAGGCAGATACGCAGTATTTT
TRBV19	TRBJ2-1	.	.	CASTSSSPLNSIHEQFF	TGTGCCAGTACCTCGAGCTCGCCCCTTAACTCGATCCATGAGCAGTTCTTC
TRBV27	TRBJ1-3	TRBD1	.	CASRGPGQGVNVGNTIYF	TGTGCCAGCAGGGGACCGGGACAGGGTGTTAATGTTGGAAACACCATATATTTT
TRBV4-3	TRBJ1-1	.	.	CASSRYAGATPMNTEAFF	TGCGCCAGCAGCCGATATGCAGGGGCAACCCCAATGAACACTGAAGCTTTCTTT
TRBV6-5	TRBJ2-2	.	.	CASRVSGAYSGELFF	TGTGCCAGCCGAGTAAGCGGAGCTTATTCCGGGGAGCTGTTTTTT